Sequencing of this T cell receptor beta chain was carried out in a study of shared clonotypes between healthy human individuals. Repertoires were generated with immunoSEQ multiplex PCR, while TCRdb's copy carries only in-frame clones and drops some. The sample lists just under 350,000 clones; 73% were seen once. The germline V gene encodes CDR1 MGHRA and CDR2 YSYEKL. This CDR3 contains 13 residues. V gave up 4 bases and J gave up 4 bases, with 9 bases separating them. This TCR came from a young man in good health. Input material: memory CD4+ T cells sorted from blood. Subset of the sample: CD45RA-negative fraction. The J gene is TRBJ2-3, the V gene TRBV4-1; D perhaps matches TRBD2 (6 bases). The CDR3, as DNA: TGCGCCAGCAGCCCAAGGGAGGCAGATACGCAGTATTTT. Residues: CASSPREADTQYF.